Shown below are 23 T cell receptor beta chains from a single sample sequenced in a study of cytomegalovirus exposure and HLA in healthy donors (dated by TCRdb to the late 2010s). The library came from the immunoSEQ multiplex PCR assay. A mixture of 60 forward primers for TCR Vbeta segments and 13 reverse primers for TCR Jbeta segments was used in the multiplex PCR. This is the immuneACCESS table as TCRdb keeps it, with only in-frame sequences that have V and J called. A part of the clones is gone; compared with another copy, unresolved V genes explain less than half, and the rest is unexplained. Here the sample has roughly 160,000 clones; over 75% occur a single time. The top ten hold 1.5% to 2% of the sample. The specimen was PBMCs. These receptors all come from a woman under 40 in good health and CMV-seronegative.

This clone was found once. The genes are TRBV5-1 and TRBJ2-5; D gene uncertain. The CDR3 length is 13 residues. V lost 0 bases and J 5 bases, leaving 8 bases between the germline ends. The germline CDR1 and CDR2 sequences are SGHRS and YFSETQ. The CDR3 loop is CASSLVPRETQYF. Here the CDR3 DNA reads TGCGCCAGCAGCTTGGTCCCCAGGGAGACCCAGTACTTC.

The rearrangement joins TRBV7-8 to TRBJ2-1; D uncertain. CDR3 length: 14 amino acids. Looked up from germline, CDR1 is SGHVS and CDR2 is FQNEAQ. The ends were cut back, 2 bases at V and 8 bases at J, with 13 bases in the middle. CDR3 sequence (DNA): TGTGCCAGCAGCTTAAGCTTCGCCAGGTATGAGCAGTTCTTC. Translated, it gives CASSLSFARYEQFF.

The chain combines TRBV7-9 with TRBJ2-7; D possibly corresponds to TRBD1 (8 bases). The germline V gene encodes CDR1 SEHNR and CDR2 FQNEAQ (reference sequence). The germline V and J ends were trimmed by 5 bases and 2 bases, with 22 bases remaining between them. CDR3 length: 17 amino acids. The CDR3 sequence: CASSDGQGGEVAYEQYF. For the CDR3, the DNA is TGTGCCAGCAGCGATGGACAGGGAGGGGAGGTCGCCTACGAGCAGTACTTC.

The rearrangement joins TRBV4-2 to TRBJ2-7, with 7 bases aligning to TRBD2. The ends lost 1 base at V and 1 base at J; junction bases unmatched: 4. The CDR3 runs 15 residues. Germline V gives CDR1 LGHNA, CDR2 YNFKEQ. DNA of the CDR3: TGTGCCAGCAGCCAAGGGCGGGAGAGGTCCTACGAGCAGTACTTC. Residues: CASSQGRERSYEQYF.

The gene calls are TRBV7-9 and TRBJ2-3, with D possibly being TRBD1 (5 bases). Germline assignment: CDR1 SEHNR and CDR2 FQNEAQ (reference sequence). The CDR3 extends over 15 amino acids. The V end was cut by 1 base, the J end by 6 bases, with 14 bases between. CDR3 region: CASSLVAGIVDTQYF. CDR3 sequence (DNA): TGTGCCAGCAGCTTAGTGGCAGGGATAGTGGATACGCAGTATTTT.

This clone turned up a few times. This CDR3 reads CASSVSGAGANVLTF. The CDR3 DNA reads as TGTGCCAGCAGCGTTAGCGGCGCCGGGGCCAACGTCCTGACTTTC. This chain uses TRBV9 with TRBJ2-6; D is possibly TRBD2 (6 bases). The V and J ends lost 2 bases and 4 bases respectively, with 10 bases between them. CDR1 is SGDLS, CDR2 YYNGEE, per germline. This CDR3 comprises 15 residues.

This clone was seen a few times. The rearrangement joins TRBV6-5 to TRBJ1-2, with 7 bases fitting TRBD1. CDR1 MNHEY and CDR2 SVGAGI come from the germline V gene. The CDR3 runs to 11 residues. With V trimmed by 11 bases and J by 5 bases, 5 bases remained unmatched. DNA for the CDR3: TGTGCCGGGGACAGCGTATATGGCTACACCTTC. It specifies CAGDSVYGYTF.

This chain links TRBV4-1 with TRBJ2-5, with a possible D match to TRBD2 (5 bases). V was cut by 2 bases and J by 4 bases, with 8 bases left in between. Germline V gene sequence: CDR1 MGHRA, CDR2 YSYEKL. This CDR3 region has 13 residues. DNA of the CDR3: TGCGCCAGCAGCCAACTCAGCGGAGAGACCCAGTACTTC. This translates into CASSQLSGETQYF.

V is TRBV5-4 and J is TRBJ2-7; 14 positions match TRBD2. Germline assignment: CDR1 SGHNT and CDR2 YYREEE (reference sequence). The CDR3 has 17 amino acids. With V trimmed by 4 bases and J by 3 bases, 9 bases remained unmatched. CDR3 bases: TGTGCCAGCAGCGGGGGACTAGCGGGGGCTATGGACTACGAGCAGTACTTC. It yields the protein CASSGGLAGAMDYEQYF.

This chain's CDR3 is CASSQENPGSAGNEQFF. For the CDR3, the DNA is TGTGCCAGCAGCCAAGAGAATCCAGGATCGGCGGGTAATGAGCAGTTCTTC. The chain carries TRBV4-2 and TRBJ2-1; D is possibly TRBD2 (5 bases). The CDR3 length is 17 residues. The germline V gene encodes CDR1 LGHNA and CDR2 YNFKEQ. V lost 0 bases to trimming and J lost 7 bases, with 19 bases between them.

This chain joins TRBV6-1 and TRBJ2-7; weak D call: TRBD2 (6 bases). The V and J ends lost 6 bases and 4 bases respectively, with 16 bases between them. Germline V gene lookup returns CDR1 MNHNS and CDR2 SASEGT. The CDR3 is 14 residues long. The CDR3 DNA follows: TGTGCCAGCAGGGACCGGGACTGGGCATACGAGCAGTACTTC. It codes for CASRDRDWAYEQYF.

V usage is TRBV10-3 and J usage is TRBJ1-3; 7 bases align to TRBD1. Germline V gene data show CDR1 as ENHRY and CDR2 as SYGVKD. CDR3 length equals 18 residues. Trimming at V came to 3 bases and at J to 0 bases, leaving 11 bases not matched to a gene. This CDR3 is CAISDPGGVRSSGNTIYF. CDR3 in DNA: TGTGCCATCAGTGATCCAGGGGGAGTAAGAAGCTCTGGAAACACCATATATTTT.

This rearrangement joins TRBV7-9 to TRBJ2-3; 9 bases match TRBD1. V dropped 7 bases and J dropped 5; count of bases not matched to a gene: 10. The CDR3 loop spans 15 amino acids. Germline V gene lookup returns CDR1 SEHNR and CDR2 FQNEAQ (reference sequence). In DNA, the CDR3 is TGTGCCAGCAAGCGGGACAGGGTTCAGAAAGATACGCAGTATTTT. Its translation: CASKRDRVQKDTQYF.

This chain links TRBV2 with TRBJ2-7; D possibly corresponds to TRBD1 (5 bases). V lost 5 bases to trimming and J lost 5 bases, with 16 bases between them. The CDR3 consists of 14 residues. Germline V gene lookup returns CDR1 SNHLY and CDR2 FYNNEI. The CDR3 bases are TGTGCCAGCAGTCCCGACAGACATAGCAACGAGCAGTACTTC. This codes for CASSPDRHSNEQYF.

The chain links TRBV10-1 to TRBJ2-5, with 8 bases that match TRBD1. This CDR3 is 13 amino acids long. With 4 bases clipped from V and 6 bases from J, the junction kept 4 bases outside the gene matches. Germline loops: CDR1 WNHNN, CDR2 SYGVQD (reference sequence). The chain's CDR3 is CASSGDRTKTQYF. CDR3 DNA sequence: TGCGCCAGCAGTGGGGACAGGACAAAGACCCAGTACTTC.

This clone was counted once. The V gene is TRBV7-9, the J gene TRBJ2-2; possible D gene TRBD2, 5 bases. V lost 5 bases and J lost 6, with 19 bases in between. Germline V gives CDR1 SEHNR, CDR2 FQNEAQ (reference sequence). The length of the CDR3 is 16 residues. The CDR3 is CASSPDPGVGSGELFF. The DNA for the CDR3 is TGTGCCAGCAGCCCAGACCCCGGGGTCGGGTCCGGGGAGCTGTTTTTT. Complete variable domain (other parts from reference TRBV7-9 and TRBJ2-2): DTGVSQNPRHKITKRGQNVTFRCDPISEHNRLYWYRQTLGQGPEFLTYFQNEAQLEKSRLLSDRFSAERPKGSFSTLEIQRTEQGDSAMYLCASSPDPGVGSGELFFGEGSRLTVL.

This chain connects TRBV6-5 to TRBJ1-1; 9 bases line up with TRBD1. The junction had 9 bases not matched to a gene; V was cut back by 0 bases and J by 7 bases. The CDR3 runs to 16 residues. In germline, CDR1 is MNHEY, CDR2 SVGAGI. The CDR3 loop reads CASSYSITGGGGEAFF. In nucleotides, the CDR3 is TGTGCCAGCAGTTACTCGATAACAGGGGGCGGAGGTGAAGCTTTCTTT.

This chain uses TRBV2 with TRBJ2-7, with 12 positions matching TRBD2. Losses at the gene ends were 8 bases for V and 3 bases for J; bases not matched to a gene: 5. Germline V gene lookup returns CDR1 SNHLY and CDR2 FYNNEI. This CDR3 is 14 amino acids long. The CDR3 DNA sequence: TGTGCCAGCGACCTAGCGGGAGGGGACTACGAGCAGTACTTC. Protein product: CASDLAGGDYEQYF.

The gene calls are TRBV13 and TRBJ2-5; TRBD1 agrees at 7 bases. The germline V gene has CDR1 PRHDT and CDR2 FYEKMQ (reference sequence). The CDR3 sequence is 15 residues long. Trimming removed 4 bases from V and 9 bases from J; junction bases left unmatched: 14. CDR3 nucleotide sequence: TGTGCCAGCAGCTCGGCCCCAGGGACAGTCCGGCCCCAGTACTTC. This gives the protein CASSSAPGTVRPQYF. Full variable domain (outside the CDR3, taken from reference TRBV13 and TRBJ2-5): AAGVIQSPRHLIKEKRETATLKCYPIPRHDTVYWYQQGPGQDPQFLISFYEKMQSDKGSIPDRFSAQQFSDYHSELNMSSLELGDSALYFCASSSAPGTVRPQYFGPGTRLLVL.

The chain combines TRBV11-2 with TRBJ1-1, with D hard to call. This CDR3 is built from 12 residues. Germline lookup yields CDR1 SGHAT and CDR2 FQNNGV. V lost 5 bases and J 3 bases, leaving 7 bases between the germline ends. As DNA, the CDR3 is TGTGCCAGCAGCCCACCGGACACTGAAGCTTTCTTT. Translating it yields CASSPPDTEAFF.

The V gene is TRBV20-1, the J gene TRBJ1-3; tentatively, D is TRBD1 (5 bases). V was trimmed by 0 bases and J by 10 bases, leaving 7 bases between them. This CDR3 is 11 amino acids long. From germline, CDR1 is DFQATT and CDR2 SNEGSKA (reference sequence). The CDR3, as DNA: TGCAGTGCTAGAGAGACAGAGACCATATATTTT. The encoded protein is CSARETETIYF.

The chain couples TRBV7-3 to TRBJ1-1; D ambiguous. Deletions cut 3 bases from V and 4 bases from J, with 9 bases between. Germline V gene lookup returns CDR1 SGHTA and CDR2 FQGTGA. The CDR3 contains 13 residues. CDR3: CASSLGGPTEAFF. CDR3 coding DNA: TGTGCCAGCAGCTTGGGAGGACCCACTGAAGCTTTCTTT.

The chain is built from TRBV29-1 and TRBJ2-1; 7 bases are shared with TRBD2. Germline V lookup: CDR1 SQVTM, CDR2 ANQGSEA. This CDR3 region has 13 residues. V lost 2 bases and J lost 14; bases outside the gene matches: 12. Here the CDR3 reads CSVEPLAERTKFF. In DNA, the CDR3 is TGCAGCGTTGAACCCCTAGCGGAACGAACTAAGTTCTTC.